The 17 T cell receptor beta chains below all came from one sample that was sequenced in a study of cytomegalovirus exposure and HLA in healthy donors. Primers included in the PCR were 60 Vbeta and 13 Jbeta primers. TCRdb's copy holds only in-frame clones and misses some; the assay was immunoSEQ multiplex PCR. The sample has about 130,000 clones; about 80% are singletons. Specimen: PBMCs. The receptors were sampled from a woman in her 50s in good health and CMV-seronegative.

This clone was seen a few times. CDR3 residues: CASSSSGTQETQYF. DNA of the CDR3: TGTGCCAGCAGCTCTAGCGGGACCCAAGAGACCCAGTACTTC. The chain carries TRBV7-2 and TRBJ2-5, with 9 nucleotides matching TRBD2. The CDR3 runs to 14 residues. Trimming took 4 bases from V and 1 from J; bases not matched to a gene: 1. CDR1 and CDR2 from the germline V gene are SGHTA and FQGNSA.

This rearrangement joins TRBV6-1 to TRBJ2-2, with 10 nucleotides matching TRBD2. Germline V lookup: CDR1 MNHNS, CDR2 SASEGT. The CDR3 has 15 residues. V shed 4 bases and J 8 bases; nucleotides not matched to a gene: 7. The CDR3 spells CASSVASGSRGELFF. The CDR3 DNA sequence: TGTGCCAGCAGTGTTGCTAGCGGGAGTCGTGGGGAGCTGTTTTTT.

This clone has a handful of counts. The chain is built from TRBV4-3 and TRBJ1-4, with 9 nucleotides matching TRBD1. The length of the CDR3 is 17 residues. The germline CDR1 and CDR2 sequences are LGHNA and YSLEER. The V segment lost 0 bases and the J segment 10 bases; nucleotides outside the gene matches: 12. The CDR3 loop is CASSQEGTGSISGKLFF. The CDR3 DNA reads TGCGCCAGCAGCCAAGAGGGGACAGGGAGTATCTCCGGAAAACTGTTTTTT.

This chain connects TRBV5-5 to TRBJ2-7, with D tentatively TRBD2 (5 bases). In germline, CDR1 is SGHKS, CDR2 YYEKEE (reference sequence). The CDR3 spans 14 residues. The V end was cut by 4 bases, the J end by 6 bases, with 17 bases between. The CDR3 region is CASSPRRGIVEQYV. CDR3 nucleotides: TGTGCCAGCAGCCCAAGGAGAGGGATTGTCGAGCAGTACGTC.

This sequence joins TRBV5-8 and TRBJ2-3, with 9 positions matching TRBD1. The junction had 4 bases not matched to a gene; V was cut back by 3 bases and J by 2 bases. This CDR3 region has 15 residues. Looked up from germline, CDR1 is SGHTS and CDR2 is YDEGEE. The CDR3 DNA reads as TGTGCCAGCAGCTCCGGGACAGGGAACACAGATACGCAGTATTTT. As protein: CASSSGTGNTDTQYF.

Turning to this clone: At one boundary the junction diverges from the germline segment, which might be a read error. Different DNA sequences within this sample yield the same CDR3. The chain has TRBV28 and TRBJ2-5; possibly TRBD2 for D (5 bases). The germline V gene has CDR1 MDHEN and CDR2 SYDVKM. The CDR3 is 14 amino acids. For the CDR3, the DNA is TGTGCCAGCAGCTTATGGACTGGCCAAGAGACCCAGTACTTC. Translated, it gives CASSLWTGQETQYF.

The V and J genes are TRBV7-2 and TRBJ2-1; perhaps TRBD1 as D (5 bases). V was shortened by 5 bases and J by 1 base, with 9 bases between the two germline ends. Germline CDR1 SGHTA, CDR2 FQGNSA. This CDR3 is built from 14 residues. The CDR3 spells CASSPRQSYNEQFF. CDR3 sequence (DNA): TGTGCCAGCAGCCCCCGACAGTCCTACAATGAGCAGTTCTTC.

The chain uses TRBV12-5 and TRBJ1-2; 9 nucleotides match TRBD1. Germline trimming cut 6 bases from V and 2 bases from J; bases unmatched to any gene: 10. CDR1 and CDR2 from the germline V gene are LGHNT and FRNRAP. The CDR3 is 16 amino acids. Here the CDR3 reads CASGTGQGFSNYGYTF. The DNA of the CDR3 is TGTGCTAGTGGCACGGGACAGGGCTTTTCCAACTATGGCTACACCTTC.

The V call is TRBV6-5, the J call TRBJ1-1; tentative D call: TRBD1 (6 bases). Trimming cost V 4 bases and J 4 bases, with 19 bases left between them. This CDR3 spans 16 amino acids. Germline CDR1 is MNHEY and CDR2 is SVGAGI. Written as DNA, the CDR3 is TGTGCCAGCAGTTCCCGGCCCGGGGGGGGCCTCACTGAAGCTTTCTTT. It yields the protein CASSSRPGGGLTEAFF.

In its sample, this clone was seen a few times. CDR3 nucleotides: TGTGCCACCAGCAACCGGGAGCCGCGCTCCTACAATGAGCAGTTCTTC. Translation: CATSNREPRSYNEQFF. J is TRBJ2-1 and V is TRBV15, with D maybe TRBD2 (6 bases). The V gene's germline CDR1 is LNHNV and CDR2 YYDKDF (reference sequence). V was pared by 4 bases and J by 0 bases, with 13 bases between. The CDR3 spans 16 residues. The full variable domain, with the rest looked up from reference TRBV15 and TRBJ2-1, is DAMVIQNPRYQVTQFGKPVTLSCSQTLNHNVMYWYQQKSSQAPKLLFHYYDKDFNNEADTPDNFQSRRPNTSFCFLDIRSPGLGDTAMYLCATSNREPRSYNEQFFGPGTRLTVL.

This clone was counted only a few times. The J gene is TRBJ1-2, the V gene TRBV19; D ambiguous. CDR3 length: 13 amino acids. CDR1 and CDR2 from the germline V gene are LNHDA and SQIVND (reference sequence). Trimming removed 6 bases from V and 2 bases from J, with 10 bases in between. The DNA of the CDR3 is TGTGCCAGTAGCCAAACCGGGAACTATGGCTACACCTTC. Translation: CASSQTGNYGYTF.

CDR3 nucleotide sequence: TGTGCCAGCAGTACGGGACTAGCCAAAAACATTCAGTACTTC. Encoded protein: CASSTGLAKNIQYF. This chain joins TRBV6-6 and TRBJ2-4, with D possibly TRBD2 on 6 matching bases. Per germline, CDR1 MNHNY and CDR2 SVGAGI (reference sequence). V lost 5 bases, J lost 0 bases, and 8 bases lay in between. CDR3 length equals 14 residues.

The chain employs TRBV7-2 and TRBJ2-7; D is possibly TRBD1 (6 bases). The V end was cut by 1 base, the J end by 6 bases, with 10 bases between. The V gene's germline CDR1 is SGHTA and CDR2 FQGNSA. This CDR3 has 13 amino acids. DNA of the CDR3: TGTGCCAGCAGCTTAGTTAGAGGGGGCGAGCAGTACGTC. It yields the protein CASSLVRGGEQYV.

The chain combines TRBV7-2 with TRBJ2-7, with a weak D call TRBD2 (5 bases). Germline V lookup: CDR1 SGHTA, CDR2 FQGNSA. Trimming shortened V by 5 bases and J by 1 base, and 15 bases separated the two germline ends. CDR3 length: 15 residues. The DNA of the CDR3 is TGTGCCAGCAGCCTACTCGCTACGGGGTCCTACGAGCAGTACTTC. It translates to CASSLLATGSYEQYF.

This clone was seen a few times. This rearrangement joins TRBV27 to TRBJ1-1; D is perhaps TRBD1 (5 bases). Germline V lookup: CDR1 MNHEY, CDR2 SMNVEV (reference sequence). The CDR3 consists of 13 residues. Trimming took off 6 bases at V and 0 bases at J, with 8 bases between the two ends. The CDR3 region has the DNA TGTGCCAGCAGAAGCAGGGTGAACACTGAAGCTTTCTTT. The encoded protein is CASRSRVNTEAFF.

CDR3 bases: TGTGCCAGCAGCTTTTCGGTTAACTACGAGCAGTACGTC. It encodes CASSFSVNYEQYV. V and J are TRBV7-2 and TRBJ2-7; D is unclear. Germline V gene sequence: CDR1 SGHTA, CDR2 FQGNSA. The germline V and J ends were trimmed by 3 bases and 3 bases, with 9 bases remaining between them. The CDR3 extends over 13 amino acids.

The V gene is TRBV7-9, the J gene TRBJ2-1, with D tentatively TRBD2 (6 bases). V lost 5 bases to trimming and J lost 5 bases, with 13 bases between them. The CDR3 consists of 14 residues. Germline V gene data show CDR1 as SEHNR and CDR2 as FQNEAQ (reference sequence). The DNA for the CDR3 is TGTGCCAGCAGCCCCGGCGGGACTGACAATGAGCAGTTCTTC. It codes for CASSPGGTDNEQFF.